A single sample is the source of the 24 T cell receptor beta chains below, sequenced in a study of T cells after yellow fever vaccination. MiXCR was run by TCRdb on the 5' RACE reads, yielding one entry per CDR3 protein. The data contain 200,000 to 300,000 distinct CDR3 sequences, around 13% of them singletons. The material sequenced was CD4+ T cells sorted from PBMCs, taken 45 days after the yellow fever booster vaccination. The receptors shown here come from a young man who received the YFV17D yellow fever vaccine.

CDR3 bases: TGTGCCAGCAGTTACGGCGGACTCGCTGTTTCCTACAATGAGCAGTTCTTC. This gives the protein CASSYGGLAVSYNEQFF. The chain joins TRBV11-1 to TRBJ2-1, with D maybe TRBD2 (5 bases). CDR1 is SGHAT, CDR2 FQDESV, per germline (reference sequence). V was clipped by 6 bases and J by 1 base, with 19 bases between them. The length of the CDR3 is 17 residues.

This chain links TRBV5-4 with TRBJ2-2; D unresolved. The germline V and J ends were trimmed by 0 bases and 3 bases, with 9 bases remaining between them. Germline loops: CDR1 SGHNT, CDR2 YYREEE (reference sequence). This CDR3 has 15 residues. The CDR3 loop is CASSLALADTGELFF. The CDR3 bases are TGTGCCAGCAGCTTGGCCTTAGCAGACACCGGGGAGCTGTTTTTT.

This clonotype was found a few times. This chain uses TRBV5-1 with TRBJ1-2, with a weak D call TRBD1 (5 bases). The CDR3 sequence is 14 residues long. Germline V gene lookup returns CDR1 SGHRS and CDR2 YFSETQ. The V and J ends lost 3 bases and 2 bases respectively, with 11 bases between them. The chain's CDR3 is CASSSTQANYGYTF. As DNA, the CDR3 is TGCGCCAGCAGCTCAACACAGGCAAACTATGGCTACACCTTC. The full variable domain, with the rest looked up from reference TRBV5-1 and TRBJ1-2, is KAGVTQTPRYLIKTRGQQVTLSCSPISGHRSVSWYQQTPGQGLQFLFEYFSETQRNKGNFPGRFSGRQFSNSRSEMNVSTLELGDSALYLCASSSTQANYGYTFGSGTRLTVV.

This clonotype has only a few counts. This chain connects TRBV27 to TRBJ2-5; D may correspond to TRBD1 or TRBD2 (5 bases each). The CDR3 contains 14 residues. The V end was cut by 5 bases, the J end by 5 bases, with 15 bases between. The V gene's germline CDR1 is MNHEY and CDR2 SMNVEV (reference sequence). CDR3 DNA sequence: TGTGCCAGCAGTGGGGCGGAGGCCGGTGAGACCCAGTACTTC. Translated, it gives CASSGAEAGETQYF.

The chain carries TRBV20-1 and TRBJ2-5; unclear D gene. The CDR3 covers 11 residues. The germline V gene encodes CDR1 DFQATT and CDR2 SNEGSKA (reference sequence). V was cut by 3 bases and J by 5 bases, with 7 bases left in between. The CDR3: CSASVGETQYF. The DNA for the CDR3 is TGCAGTGCTAGTGTGGGGGAGACCCAGTACTTC.

This clonotype was counted between two and nine times. The CDR3 sequence is CASSKTSGRSTGELFF. CDR3 DNA sequence: TGCGCCAGCAGCAAGACTAGCGGGAGATCCACCGGGGAGCTGTTTTTT. The V gene is TRBV5-1, the J gene TRBJ2-2; 12 bases map to TRBD2. Germline V lookup: CDR1 SGHRS, CDR2 YFSETQ. With 4 bases clipped from V and 4 bases from J, the junction kept 5 bases outside the gene matches. CDR3 length equals 16 residues.

This clonotype was recorded at least ten times. This chain's CDR3 is CSVVLAVSYNEQFF. The CDR3 DNA reads TGCAGCGTTGTGTTGGCGGTGTCCTACAATGAGCAGTTCTTC. The chain is built from TRBV29-1 and TRBJ2-1; D uncertain. Germline CDR1 SQVTM, CDR2 ANQGSEA. The CDR3 loop spans 14 amino acids. Trimming pared 4 bases from V and 1 base from J, leaving 11 bases between.

This clonotype was seen only a few times. The V gene is TRBV7-3, the J gene TRBJ2-3, with TRBD2 matching over 9 bases. Germline V gene sequence: CDR1 SGHTA, CDR2 FQGTGA. The ends lost 2 bases at V and 6 bases at J; junction bases unmatched: 6. The CDR3 is made up of 15 amino acids. This chain's CDR3 is CASSLLAGVGDTQYF. As DNA, the CDR3 is TGTGCCAGCAGCTTATTAGCGGGAGTGGGTGATACGCAGTATTTT.

V and J are TRBV9 and TRBJ2-5; 11 nucleotides match TRBD2. Trimming at V came to 4 bases and at J to 2 bases, leaving 4 bases not matched to a gene. CDR3 length: 15 residues. Germline loops: CDR1 SGDLS, CDR2 YYNGEE. This chain's CDR3 is CASSTRLAGQETQYF. The CDR3 region has the DNA TGTGCCAGCAGCACCCGACTAGCGGGGCAAGAGACCCAGTACTTC.

This clonotype was counted at least ten times. The chain has TRBV5-1 and TRBJ2-2; 8 nucleotides match TRBD1. The junction had 2 bases not matched to a gene; V was cut back by 0 bases and J by 4 bases. The CDR3 is 15 residues long. The germline gives CDR1 SGHRS, CDR2 YFSETQ. CDR3 residues: CASSLGQGATGELFF. DNA for the CDR3: TGCGCCAGCAGCTTGGGGCAGGGGGCCACCGGGGAGCTGTTTTTT.

A few counts support this clonotype. The chain recombines TRBV18 with TRBJ2-7; D may correspond to TRBD1 or TRBD2 (5 bases each). The CDR3 is made up of 13 amino acids. Germline CDR1 and CDR2: KGHSH and LQKENI. With 3 bases removed from V and 6 bases from J, the gap between germline ends came to 12 bases. CDR3 loop: CASSPSGSGEQYF. CDR3 bases: TGTGCCAGCTCACCCTCAGGGAGTGGCGAGCAGTACTTC.

Only a few counts were recorded for this clonotype. One end of the junction is discordant with germline, which a read error may explain. This sequence joins TRBV28 and TRBJ1-1; D possibly corresponds to TRBD1 (5 bases). The CDR3 is made up of 13 amino acids. Germline V lookup: CDR1 MDHEN, CDR2 SYDVKM. The CDR3 sequence is CASSYGGNTEAFF. The CDR3 DNA reads TGTGCCAGCAGCTACGGGGGGAACACTGAGGCTTTCTTT.

This clonotype was seen a few times. The chain couples TRBV5-1 to TRBJ2-5, with 15 bases aligning to TRBD2. Losses at the gene ends were 4 bases for V and 1 base for J; bases not matched to a gene: 5. The CDR3 loop spans 17 amino acids. CDR1 SGHRS and CDR2 YFSETQ come from the germline V gene. CDR3 nucleotides: TGCGCCAGCAGCCCCGGGACTAGCGGGGGGACCCAAGAGACCCAGTACTTC. It codes for CASSPGTSGGTQETQYF.

The chain is built from TRBV7-2 and TRBJ2-1; 7 bases fit TRBD2. This CDR3 region has 15 residues. Germline V gives CDR1 SGHTA, CDR2 FQGNSA. Trimming at V came to 6 bases and at J to 1 base, leaving 6 bases not matched to a gene. The CDR3, as DNA: TGTGCCAGCAGAATTCAGGGAGGGTCCTACAATGAGCAGTTCTTC. This gives the protein CASRIQGGSYNEQFF.

The V and J genes are TRBV4-3 and TRBJ2-7; weak D call: TRBD1 (7 bases). V lost 3 bases and J lost 4, with 19 bases in between. The CDR3 has 16 amino acids. Germline CDR1 and CDR2: LGHNA and YSLEER. This CDR3 reads CASSQDYHRGTYEQYF. In DNA, the CDR3 is TGCGCCAGCAGCCAGGACTACCACAGGGGTACTTACGAGCAGTACTTC.

The genes are TRBV11-2 and TRBJ1-4, with 7 bases that match TRBD1. Germline V gene sequence: CDR1 SGHAT, CDR2 FQNNGV. With V trimmed by 1 base and J by 8 bases, 10 bases remained unmatched. This CDR3 contains 16 residues. The CDR3 DNA sequence: TGTGCCAGCAGCTTAGGAGTACAGGGGCCGGGAGAAAAACTGTTTTTT. Its translation: CASSLGVQGPGEKLFF.

V usage is TRBV7-9 and J usage is TRBJ1-6; 7 nucleotides agree with TRBD1. Germline loops: CDR1 SEHNR, CDR2 FQNEAQ (reference sequence). The CDR3 totals 14 residues. The V and J ends lost 5 bases and 15 bases, in that order; junction bases with no gene match: 13. This CDR3 reads CASSIHPPGGVLHF. DNA for the CDR3: TGTGCCAGCAGCATACACCCCCCAGGGGGAGTCCTCCACTTT.

The chain carries TRBV18 and TRBJ1-1, with TRBD1 identical over 8 bases. V was pared by 5 bases and J by 5 bases, with 4 bases of the junction left unmatched. Germline-derived CDR1 and CDR2 are KGHSH and LQKENI. CDR3 size: 13 residues. The CDR3 loop is CASSGQGKTEAFF. Written as DNA, the CDR3 is TGTGCCAGCTCAGGACAGGGCAAGACTGAAGCTTTCTTT.

The sample holds many counts of this clonotype. This chain connects TRBV29-1 to TRBJ2-7; D is uncertain. V shed 4 bases and J shed 3 bases, with 10 bases lying between them. The germline gives CDR1 SQVTM, CDR2 ANQGSEA. The CDR3 consists of 12 residues. The CDR3 loop is CSVGDTNYEQYF. CDR3 nucleotide sequence: TGCAGCGTTGGTGACACCAACTACGAGCAGTACTTC.

This clonotype turned up a few times. The CDR3 DNA is TGCGCCAGTAGTTACTTCGACAGGGCTCCATACAATGAGCAGTTCTTC. It encodes CASSYFDRAPYNEQFF. The J gene is TRBJ2-1, the V gene TRBV10-2; TRBD1 agrees at 7 bases. Losses at the gene ends were 9 bases for V and 4 bases for J; bases not matched to a gene: 15. Germline V gene data show CDR1 as WSHSY and CDR2 as SAAADI. This CDR3 contains 16 residues.

This clonotype occurred a few times. The gene calls are TRBV7-8 and TRBJ1-6, with D unclear. The CDR3 spans 15 residues. CDR1 is SGHVS, CDR2 FQNEAQ, per germline. Trimming took off 1 base at V and 7 bases at J, with 11 bases between the two ends. CDR3 in DNA: TGTGCCAGCAGCTTAGGGGTGACCGCAAATTCACCCCTCCACTTT. This encodes CASSLGVTANSPLHF.

The chain is built from TRBV20-1 and TRBJ1-3; D is possibly TRBD1 (5 bases). Per the germline V gene, CDR1 is DFQATT and CDR2 is SNEGSKA (reference sequence). The CDR3 has 13 amino acids. V lost 3 bases to trimming and J lost 4 bases, with 10 bases between them. The CDR3 coding sequence is TGCAGTGCTAGCGGGGGTGCAGGAAACACCATATATTTT. It specifies CSASGGAGNTIYF.

The genes are TRBV7-9 and TRBJ2-1; no clear D gene. The length of the CDR3 is 15 residues. Germline V gene sequence: CDR1 SEHNR, CDR2 FQNEAQ (reference sequence). V shed 7 bases and J shed 4 bases, with 17 bases lying between them. CDR3 sequence reads: CASTPSTPQYNEQFF. CDR3 sequence (DNA): TGTGCCAGCACCCCGTCTACTCCACAATACAATGAGCAGTTCTTC.

The V call is TRBV18, the J call TRBJ2-1; weak D call: TRBD1 (5 bases). CDR3 length: 16 residues. The V and J ends lost 0 bases and 4 bases respectively, with 13 bases between them. From germline, CDR1 is KGHSH and CDR2 LQKENI. In nucleotides, the CDR3 is TGTGCCAGCTCACCACCGGCCAGGGCAAGATACAATGAGCAGTTCTTC. It encodes CASSPPARARYNEQFF.